Detailed here is one T cell receptor (beta chain). This sample stems from a study of blood T cell repertoires in COVID-19. About the study: COVID-19 samples from acute and convalescent phases originated in the United States, Italy and Spain. T cells, B-cell-depleted T cells, or PBMCs provided the cDNA or gDNA that served as material.

As originally analysed: Researchers report that nucleated cell counts were estimated from reference gene primer amplification. Assay used: immunoSEQ multiplex PCR; TCRdb lists only in-frame clones, some missing. V and J calls and clone size are as listed in that table; D and trimming were resolved from the DNA. This repertoire shows around 130,000 clones, 70% to 85% found once; its top ten account for roughly a sixth. CDR1 and CDR2 (germline): MGHRA, YSYEKL. V was shortened by 3 bases and J by 6 bases, with 22 bases between the two germline ends. The CDR3 sequence is 17 residues long. The specimen sequenced was peripheral blood. The sequence was obtained from a woman of 80 years or more with acute or convalescent COVID-19. J is TRBJ2-3 and V is TRBV4-1; tentatively, D is TRBD1 (6 bases). In DNA, the CDR3 is TGCGCCAGCAGCCAGTCAGCTTTGGGGGCGGATGGGGATACGCAGTATTTT. Translating gives CASSQSALGADGDTQYF.